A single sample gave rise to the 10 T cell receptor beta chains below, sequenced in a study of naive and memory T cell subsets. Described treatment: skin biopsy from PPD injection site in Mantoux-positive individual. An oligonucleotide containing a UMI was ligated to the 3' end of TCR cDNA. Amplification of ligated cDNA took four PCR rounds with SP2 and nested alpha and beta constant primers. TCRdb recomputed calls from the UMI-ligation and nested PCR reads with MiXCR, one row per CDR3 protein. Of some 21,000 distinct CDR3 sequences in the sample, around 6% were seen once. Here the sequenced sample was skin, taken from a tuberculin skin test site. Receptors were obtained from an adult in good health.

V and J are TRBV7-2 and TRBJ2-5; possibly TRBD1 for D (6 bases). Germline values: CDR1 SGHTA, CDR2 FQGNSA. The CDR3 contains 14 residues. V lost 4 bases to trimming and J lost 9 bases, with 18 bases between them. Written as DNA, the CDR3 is TGTGCCAGCAGCTCTACCGGGACATCAGGGGCCCAGTACTTC. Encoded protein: CASSSTGTSGAQYF.

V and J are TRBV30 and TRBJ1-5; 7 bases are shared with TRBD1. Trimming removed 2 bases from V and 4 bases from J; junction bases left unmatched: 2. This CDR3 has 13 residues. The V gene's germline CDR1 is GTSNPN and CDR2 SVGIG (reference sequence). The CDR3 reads CAWSLDRNQPQHF. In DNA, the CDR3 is TGTGCCTGGAGTTTGGACAGGAATCAGCCCCAGCATTTT.

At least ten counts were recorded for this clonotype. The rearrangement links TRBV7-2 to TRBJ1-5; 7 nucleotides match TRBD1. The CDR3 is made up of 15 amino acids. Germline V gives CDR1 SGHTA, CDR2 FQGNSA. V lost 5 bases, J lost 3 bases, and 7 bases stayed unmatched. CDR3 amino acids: CASSPQTGNNQPQHF. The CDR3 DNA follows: TGTGCCAGCAGCCCCCAGACAGGGAACAATCAGCCCCAGCATTTT.

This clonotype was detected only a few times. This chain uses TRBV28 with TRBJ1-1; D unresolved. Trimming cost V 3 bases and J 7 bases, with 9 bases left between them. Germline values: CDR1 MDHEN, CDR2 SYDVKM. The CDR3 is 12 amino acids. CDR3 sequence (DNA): TGTGCCAGCAGTTTGGGTTTCGGTGAAGCTTTCTTT. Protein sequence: CASSLGFGEAFF.

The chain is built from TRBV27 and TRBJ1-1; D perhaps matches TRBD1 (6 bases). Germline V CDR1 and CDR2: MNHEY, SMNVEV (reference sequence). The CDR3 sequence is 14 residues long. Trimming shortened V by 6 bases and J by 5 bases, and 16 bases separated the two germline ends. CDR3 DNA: TGTGCCAGCAGCTCGGGGGGCCCGTGGACTGAAGCTTTCTTT. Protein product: CASSSGGPWTEAFF.

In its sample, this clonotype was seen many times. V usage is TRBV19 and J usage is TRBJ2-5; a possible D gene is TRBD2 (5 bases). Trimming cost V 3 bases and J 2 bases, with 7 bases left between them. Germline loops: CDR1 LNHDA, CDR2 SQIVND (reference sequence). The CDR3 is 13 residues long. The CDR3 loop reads CASSMRVQETQYF. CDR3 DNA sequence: TGTGCCAGTAGTATGCGGGTACAAGAGACCCAGTACTTC.

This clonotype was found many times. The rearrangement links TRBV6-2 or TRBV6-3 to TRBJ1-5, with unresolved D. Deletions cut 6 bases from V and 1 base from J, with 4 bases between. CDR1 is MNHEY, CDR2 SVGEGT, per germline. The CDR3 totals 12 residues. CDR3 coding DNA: TGTGCCAGCAGCCTCAGCAATCAGCCCCAGCATTTT. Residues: CASSLSNQPQHF.

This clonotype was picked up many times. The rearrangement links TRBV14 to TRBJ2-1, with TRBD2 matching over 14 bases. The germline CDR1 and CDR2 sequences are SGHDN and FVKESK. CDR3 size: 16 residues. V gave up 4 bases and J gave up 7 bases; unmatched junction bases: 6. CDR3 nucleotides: TGTGCCAGCAGCCCGCCGGGACTAGCGGGAGTGAATGAGCAGTTCTTC. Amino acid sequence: CASSPPGLAGVNEQFF.

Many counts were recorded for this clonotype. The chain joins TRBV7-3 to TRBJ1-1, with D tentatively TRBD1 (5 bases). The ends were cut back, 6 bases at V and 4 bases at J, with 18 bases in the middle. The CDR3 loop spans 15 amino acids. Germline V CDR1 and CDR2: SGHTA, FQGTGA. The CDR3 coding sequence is TGTGCCAGCAGTCCCACAGGCTCCCGGGGCACTGAAGCTTTCTTT. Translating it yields CASSPTGSRGTEAFF.

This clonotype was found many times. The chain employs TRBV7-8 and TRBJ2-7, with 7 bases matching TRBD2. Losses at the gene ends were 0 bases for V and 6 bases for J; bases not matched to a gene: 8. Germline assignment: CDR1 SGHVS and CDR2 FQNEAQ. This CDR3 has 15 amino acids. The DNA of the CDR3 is TGTGCCAGCAGCTTAGCGCTGGGGCGGGGGTCCGAGCAGTACTTC. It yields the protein CASSLALGRGSEQYF.